This TCR beta chain came from a study of CD8+CD57+ T cells in acquired aplastic anemia. Notes on the study in general: It was found that roughly 31 CD8+ CDR3 sequences were shared between patients and controls.

In this sample, this clonotype turned up a few times. Its antigen remains unidentified. It was genomic DNA that served as the template for profiling TCR beta VDJ and CDR3. One entry per CDR3 protein, called by TCRdb with MiXCR from the reads. The sample has roughly 500,000 distinct CDR3 sequences, around 33% seen once. The patients chosen for sequencing had shown expansion of CD8+CD57+ cells (detected by flow cytometry). The CDR3 consists of 13 residues. CDR1 and CDR2 from the germline V gene are SGHTA and FQGNSA. V was trimmed by 2 bases and J by 2 bases, leaving 5 bases between them. Source material: sorted CD4+, CD8+, or CD8+CD57+ T cells (not recorded which) from PBMCs. The chain uses TRBV7-2 and TRBJ2-3; unclear D gene. The sequence derives from a human donor with aplastic anemia. CDR3 DNA sequence: TGTGCCAGCAGCTTACGGATCACAGATACGCAGTATTTT. It codes for CASSLRITDTQYF.